These 26 T cell receptor beta chains were sequenced from one sample in a study of cytomegalovirus exposure and HLA in healthy donors. PCR primers comprised 60 Vbeta and 13 Jbeta primers. The protocol was immunoSEQ multiplex PCR, while the TCRdb copy is restricted to in-frame clones and leaves out a portion. This sample has 90,000 to 120,000 clones; 76% occur once, and the top ten carry over 3.5%. The sample consisted of PBMCs. The origin of the receptors is a woman in her fifties or sixties in good health and CMV-seropositive.

In DNA form, the CDR3 reads TGTGCCTGGAGTGTCCCCGGACTAGCGGTCGGTGAGCAGTTCTTC. This codes for CAWSVPGLAVGEQFF. The V call is TRBV30, the J call TRBJ2-1, with TRBD2 matching over 10 bases. V trimming: 0 bases; J trimming: 9 bases; junction bases outside the gene matches: 8. The length of the CDR3 is 15 residues. Germline CDR1 and CDR2: GTSNPN and SVGIG (reference sequence). The whole variable domain, filled in from reference TRBV30 and TRBJ2-1, reads SQTIHQWPATLVQPVGSPLSLECTVEGTSNPNLYWYRQAAGRGLQLLFYSVGIGQISSEVPQNLSASRPQDRQFILSSKKLLLSDSGFYLCAWSVPGLAVGEQFFGPGTRLTVL.

The rearrangement joins TRBV10-1 to TRBJ2-1; TRBD2 is a possible D gene (5 bases). In germline, CDR1 is WNHNN, CDR2 SYGVQD (reference sequence). This CDR3 has 16 residues. With 0 bases removed from V and 2 bases from J, the gap between germline ends came to 11 bases. The CDR3 is CASSESTGLPYNEQFF. As DNA, the CDR3 is TGCGCCAGCAGTGAGTCAACGGGGTTGCCCTACAATGAGCAGTTCTTC.

This clone occurred a few times. The chain couples TRBV11-2 to TRBJ1-5; a weak D match, TRBD1 (5 bases). This CDR3 comprises 14 residues. The germline V and J ends were trimmed by 5 bases and 6 bases, with 14 bases remaining between them. Per the germline V gene, CDR1 is SGHAT and CDR2 is FQNNGV. DNA of the CDR3: TGTGCCAGCAGCCCTCGCGGGGCAGGTCAGCCCCAGCATTTT. It codes for CASSPRGAGQPQHF.

The V gene is TRBV5-1, the J gene TRBJ2-5, with 10 bases identical to TRBD1. Germline V gene lookup returns CDR1 SGHRS and CDR2 YFSETQ. The CDR3 contains 15 residues. V was pared by 3 bases and J by 4 bases, with 6 bases of the junction left unmatched. The CDR3 loop is CASSSRQGAAETQYF. The CDR3 coding sequence is TGCGCCAGCAGCTCTCGACAGGGGGCTGCAGAGACCCAGTACTTC.

V is TRBV30 and J is TRBJ2-1, with TRBD2 matching over 8 bases. With 3 bases clipped from V and 0 bases from J, the junction kept 7 bases outside the gene matches. Looked up from germline, CDR1 is GTSNPN and CDR2 is SVGIG (reference sequence). This CDR3 comprises 16 residues. The CDR3: CAWRKSGRGSYNEQFF. The CDR3 DNA reads TGTGCCTGGAGAAAAAGCGGGAGAGGCTCCTACAATGAGCAGTTCTTC.

The gene calls are TRBV6-1 and TRBJ1-2, with D possibly TRBD1 on 6 matching bases. Germline assignment: CDR1 MNHNS and CDR2 SASEGT. V was pared by 7 bases and J by 6 bases, with 12 bases between. The CDR3 is 12 residues long. The CDR3 region has the DNA TGTGCCAGCACCAGGCAGGGGAATGGCTACACCTTC. This sequence encodes CASTRQGNGYTF.

This chain uses TRBV11-2 with TRBJ2-3, with 11 nucleotides matching TRBD2. CDR1 and CDR2 from the germline V gene are SGHAT and FQNNGV. Trimming cost V 2 bases and J 0 bases; bases outside gene matches: 4. This CDR3 region has 17 residues. The DNA for the CDR3 is TGTGCCAGCAGCTTAATACTAGCGGGAGTTAGCACAGATACGCAGTATTTT. This sequence encodes CASSLILAGVSTDTQYF.

V is TRBV10-2 and J is TRBJ1-1; tentatively, D is TRBD1 (5 bases). Trimming took off 6 bases at V and 1 base at J, with 9 bases between the two ends. CDR1 is WSHSY and CDR2 is SAAADI in the germline V gene. The CDR3 is made up of 13 amino acids. The CDR3 nucleotides read TGCGCCAGCAGCGCTACAGGGAACACTGAAGCTTTCTTT. Encoded protein: CASSATGNTEAFF.

The CDR3 region is CASSTTGTQYF. The CDR3 coding sequence is TGTGCCAGCAGTACTACGGGGACCCAGTACTTC. The rearrangement uses TRBV2 and TRBJ2-5, with unresolved D. This CDR3 region has 11 residues. Germline V gene data show CDR1 as SNHLY and CDR2 as FYNNEI. The V end lost 5 bases, the J end lost 7 bases, and 8 bases lay between the germline ends. Complete variable domain (other parts from reference TRBV2 and TRBJ2-5): EPEVTQTPSHQVTQMGQEVILRCVPISNHLYFYWYRQILGQKVEFLVSFYNNEISEKSEIFDDQFSVERPDGSNFTLKIRSTKLEDSAMYFCASSTTGTQYFGPGTRLLVL.

This chain connects TRBV6-6 to TRBJ2-3; TRBD2 matches 7 bases. The V segment lost 0 bases and the J segment 4 bases; nucleotides outside the gene matches: 4. Germline V CDR1 and CDR2: MNHNY, SVGAGI (reference sequence). This CDR3 has 15 amino acids. DNA for the CDR3: TGTGCCAGCAGTTACTCGGGCGGGAGAGCAGATACGCAGTATTTT. This encodes CASSYSGGRADTQYF.

This clone occurred a few times. The chain combines TRBV19 with TRBJ1-2; D unclear. The CDR3 runs to 15 residues. Trimming left V 1 base short and J 3 bases short, with 12 bases between. In germline, CDR1 is LNHDA, CDR2 SQIVND (reference sequence). In DNA, the CDR3 is TGTGCCAGTAGTATAGGTTCGTGGGAGGACTATGGCTACACCTTC. This gives the protein CASSIGSWEDYGYTF.

The chain uses TRBV6-5 and TRBJ2-7; 9 bases agree with TRBD1. The V gene end was trimmed by 0 bases and the J gene end by 4 bases; junction bases not matched to a gene: 1. Germline V lookup: CDR1 MNHEY, CDR2 SVGAGI. CDR3 length: 14 residues. Written as DNA, the CDR3 is TGTGCCAGCAGTTACTCGACAGGGGGGTACGAGCAGTACTTC. This encodes CASSYSTGGYEQYF.

The J gene is TRBJ1-3, the V gene TRBV2; weak D call: TRBD1 (5 bases). V was cut by 7 bases and J by 1 base, with 17 bases left in between. Germline V gene sequence: CDR1 SNHLY, CDR2 FYNNEI. This CDR3 comprises 16 residues. The CDR3 protein is CASNPPGIGSGNTIYF. DNA of the CDR3: TGTGCCAGCAACCCGCCAGGGATCGGGTCTGGAAACACCATATATTTT. Looking up the rest from reference TRBV2 and TRBJ1-3 gives the full variable domain: EPEVTQTPSHQVTQMGQEVILRCVPISNHLYFYWYRQILGQKVEFLVSFYNNEISEKSEIFDDQFSVERPDGSNFTLKIRSTKLEDSAMYFCASNPPGIGSGNTIYFGEGSWLTVV.

This clone was counted only a few times. The chain links TRBV7-9 to TRBJ1-3, with 8 positions matching TRBD1. V shed 2 bases, J shed 3 bases, and the junction held 6 bases outside the gene matches. The CDR3 totals 16 residues. CDR1 and CDR2 (germline): SEHNR, FQNEAQ (reference sequence). Here the CDR3 DNA reads TGTGCCAGCAGCTTACTCGTGACAGGGGATGGAAACACCATATATTTT. Its translation: CASSLLVTGDGNTIYF.

The V and J genes are TRBV27 and TRBJ2-7; 8 nucleotides match TRBD1. J was trimmed by 7 bases and V by 3 bases; bases with no gene match: 5. The CDR3 spans 13 residues. Germline V gene lookup returns CDR1 MNHEY and CDR2 SMNVEV (reference sequence). CDR3 amino acids: CASSLNRDREQYF. CDR3 bases: TGTGCCAGCAGTTTGAATCGGGACAGGGAGCAGTACTTC.

This chain joins TRBV10-2 and TRBJ2-5; 7 bases agree with TRBD2. Germline V gene data show CDR1 as WSHSY and CDR2 as SAAADI. This CDR3 comprises 15 residues. V shed 2 bases and J 7 bases; nucleotides not matched to a gene: 10. The CDR3 DNA sequence: TGCGCCAGCAGTGAGGGCCCGGGAGGCCTGCGGACCCAGTACTTC. Amino acid sequence: CASSEGPGGLRTQYF.

The chain recombines TRBV19 with TRBJ1-5; TRBD1 matches 7 bases. The CDR3 runs to 17 residues. V gave up 4 bases and J gave up 2 bases; unmatched junction bases: 11. The V gene's germline CDR1 is LNHDA and CDR2 SQIVND (reference sequence). The CDR3 sequence is CASSTLQGYLGNQPQHF. In nucleotides, the CDR3 is TGTGCCAGTAGTACTCTACAGGGGTATCTTGGCAATCAGCCCCAGCATTTT.

This chain links TRBV10-3 with TRBJ1-2, with 9 bases aligning to TRBD1. Germline assignment: CDR1 ENHRY and CDR2 SYGVKD. After removal of 7 bases from V and 8 bases from J, the junction contained 8 bases not matched to a gene. This CDR3 contains 13 residues. For the CDR3, the DNA is TGTGCCATCACCTTTGGACAGGGGCGGGGCTACACCTTC. This codes for CAITFGQGRGYTF.

The chain joins TRBV5-4 to TRBJ2-2; TRBD2 matches at 9 bases. The CDR3 totals 19 residues. Per the germline V gene, CDR1 is SGHNT and CDR2 is YYREEE (reference sequence). The junction had 18 bases not matched to a gene; V was cut back by 4 bases and J by 5 bases. The CDR3 region is CASSRGVAGALRRTGELFF. CDR3 DNA sequence: TGTGCCAGCAGCCGGGGGGTAGCGGGGGCCCTCCGACGAACCGGGGAGCTGTTTTTT.

V usage is TRBV30 and J usage is TRBJ1-1; no clear D. CDR3 length: 13 amino acids. Germline V lookup: CDR1 GTSNPN, CDR2 SVGIG (reference sequence). The V end was cut by 4 bases, the J end by 0 bases, with 9 bases between. The CDR3 is CAWTSGMNTEAFF. The CDR3 DNA follows: TGTGCCTGGACCTCGGGTATGAACACTGAAGCTTTCTTT.

The chain recombines TRBV5-4 with TRBJ1-2; D gene uncertain. The germline V and J ends were trimmed by 0 bases and 2 bases, with 5 bases remaining between them. Germline V gives CDR1 SGHNT, CDR2 YYREEE (reference sequence). The CDR3 spans 13 residues. The CDR3 is CASSLVQNYGYTF. The CDR3 coding sequence is TGTGCCAGCAGCTTGGTACAGAACTATGGCTACACCTTC.

This sequence joins TRBV27 and TRBJ1-1; 8 positions match TRBD1. The length of the CDR3 is 15 residues. J lost 4 bases, V lost 4 bases, and 8 bases had no gene match. Germline V CDR1 and CDR2: MNHEY, SMNVEV (reference sequence). The CDR3 coding sequence is TGTGCCAGCAGTTATCAAGCCGGGACAGGCACTGAAGCTTTCTTT. Protein sequence: CASSYQAGTGTEAFF.

A single count supports this clone. This chain's CDR3 is CASSIQASYEQYF. The CDR3 DNA sequence: TGTGCCAGCAGTATACAGGCTTCCTACGAGCAGTACTTC. The chain is built from TRBV2 and TRBJ2-7; a weak D match, TRBD1 (5 bases). V lost 5 bases, J lost 1 base, and 9 bases lay in between. CDR1 is SNHLY, CDR2 FYNNEI, per germline. CDR3 length: 13 amino acids.

About this clone itself: This same CDR3 is encoded by further DNA sequences in the sample. CDR3 in amino acids: CASSLSGRDTEAFF. CDR3 in DNA: TGTGCCAGCAGCTTATCAGGGAGGGACACTGAAGCTTTCTTT. The chain carries TRBV7-3 and TRBJ1-1, with a weak D call TRBD1 (5 bases). The ends were cut back, 2 bases at V and 3 bases at J, with 10 bases in the middle. Germline assignment: CDR1 SGHTA and CDR2 FQGTGA. CDR3 length: 14 amino acids. The entire variable domain, with the rest obtained from reference TRBV7-3 and TRBJ1-1, is as follows: GAGVSQTPSNKVTEKGKYVELRCDPISGHTALYWYRQSLGQGPEFLIYFQGTGAADDSGLPNDRFFAVRPEGSVSTLKIQRTERGDSAVYLCASSLSGRDTEAFFGQGTRLTVV.

The chain has TRBV5-3 and TRBJ2-1; 10 nucleotides align to TRBD2. TRBV5-3 is an ORF, and what it does is uncertain. This CDR3 contains 17 residues. V shed 2 bases and J 7 bases; nucleotides not matched to a gene: 12. This chain's CDR3 is CARSFFKAGGPSNEQFF. The DNA for the CDR3 is TGTGCCAGAAGCTTCTTCAAAGCGGGAGGGCCAAGTAATGAGCAGTTCTTC.

The rearrangement uses TRBV5-4 and TRBJ2-3; 8 nucleotides agree with TRBD1. The CDR3 length is 15 residues. Germline V gene sequence: CDR1 SGHNT, CDR2 YYREEE (reference sequence). After removal of 3 bases from V and 4 bases from J, the junction contained 7 bases not matched to a gene. DNA for the CDR3: TGTGCCAGCAGCTCAGGGGGCAGCTCGGCAGATACGCAGTATTTT. Translating gives CASSSGGSSADTQYF.